The TCR beta chain described here comes from a study of shared clonotypes between healthy human individuals. In this sample, this clone turned up once. Per the germline V gene, CDR1 is MNHEY and CDR2 is SVGAGI. The CDR3 has 13 amino acids. V was shortened by 8 bases and J by 4 bases, with 14 bases between the two germline ends. Repertoires were generated with immunoSEQ multiplex PCR, while TCRdb's copy carries only in-frame clones and drops some. The sample carries a few million clones, roughly 95% recorded once. The sequenced sample consisted of naive CD4+ T cells sorted from blood. Indicated subset: CD45RA+ positively selected. The receptor was derived from a man aged 18 to 30 in good health. V is TRBV6-5 and J is TRBJ1-1, with D possibly TRBD1 on 6 matching bases. The CDR3 region is CASCWGGGTEAFF. The CDR3 nucleotides read TGTGCCAGCTGTTGGGGGGGCGGCACTGAAGCTTTCTTT.